This passage covers 8 T cell receptor beta chains from one sample sequenced in a study of CD8 T cells in Susac syndrome. Random hexamers were used to reverse transcribe the RNA input (0.5 to 1 ug). Each CDR3 protein gets one entry after TCRdb re-called the immunoSEQ multiplex PCR reads with MiXCR. Of 90,000 to 150,000 distinct CDR3 sequences listed, 85% to 95% were seen once; the top ten hold approximately 0.12%. The sequenced material came from CD8+ T cells from PBMCs. The receptors were sampled from a human donor in good health.

The chain joins TRBV20-1 to TRBJ2-7; possibly TRBD1 or TRBD2 for D (5 bases each). Germline CDR1 and CDR2: DFQATT and SNEGSKA (reference sequence). Trimming removed 1 base at V and 5 bases at J, with 27 bases between. The CDR3 is made up of 18 amino acids. The CDR3 is CSARGRRRGPGNPHEQYF. Here the CDR3 DNA reads TGCAGTGCTAGAGGAAGGCGAAGGGGACCCGGGAACCCCCACGAGCAGTACTTC.

This clonotype occurred once. The chain recombines TRBV12-3 or TRBV12-4 with TRBJ1-3, with D maybe TRBD1 (5 bases). Trimming took 6 bases from V and 1 from J, leaving 7 bases between them. The CDR3 runs to 13 residues. The CDR3 here is CASSWGSGNTIYF. For the CDR3, the DNA is TGTGCCAGCAGCTGGGGGTCTGGAAACACCATATATTTT.

The chain combines TRBV5-1 with TRBJ2-3; possible D gene TRBD1, 5 bases. CDR3 length equals 15 residues. Germline CDR1 is SGHRS and CDR2 is YFSETQ. Trimming stripped 4 bases from V and 0 bases from J, with 12 bases between. CDR3 sequence: CASSPPAGSTDTQYF. CDR3 nucleotides: TGCGCCAGCAGCCCCCCCGCAGGGAGCACAGATACGCAGTATTTT.

The chain combines TRBV29-1 with TRBJ2-2; 7 bases align to TRBD1. Per the germline V gene, CDR1 is SQVTM and CDR2 is ANQGSEA. V lost 4 bases and J lost 4; bases outside the gene matches: 3. The CDR3 covers 13 residues. The chain's CDR3 is CSVVAGGTGELFF. CDR3 DNA sequence: TGCAGCGTTGTTGCAGGGGGCACCGGGGAGCTGTTTTTT.

The gene calls are TRBV6-2 or TRBV6-3 and TRBJ2-2; D gene unclear. V dropped 5 bases and J dropped 2 bases, with 0 bases sitting between them. Germline values: CDR1 MNHEY, CDR2 SVGEGT. This CDR3 has 11 amino acids. The CDR3: CASSNTGELFF. The CDR3 coding sequence is TGTGCCAGCAGTAACACCGGGGAGCTGTTTTTT.

The rearrangement links TRBV29-1 to TRBJ2-2, with D unresolved. There are 12 residues in the CDR3. Trimming left V 4 bases short and J 4 bases short, with 7 bases between. CDR1 and CDR2 (germline): SQVTM, ANQGSEA. The CDR3 nucleotides are TGCAGCGTTGGATTGGCCACCGGGGAGCTGTTTTTT. Its protein product is CSVGLATGELFF.

Here the CDR3 reads CASRVGLVSSETQYF. In DNA, the CDR3 is TGTGCCAGCAGAGTGGGACTAGTGTCATCCGAGACCCAGTACTTC. This rearrangement joins TRBV27 to TRBJ2-5; TRBD2 matches at 8 bases. The J segment lost 5 bases and the V segment lost 6 bases, leaving 11 bases of the junction unmatched. Germline assignment: CDR1 MNHEY and CDR2 SMNVEV (reference sequence). The CDR3 runs 15 residues.

V gene TRBV29-1 combines with J gene TRBJ2-5; D is ambiguous. CDR1 is SQVTM and CDR2 is ANQGSEA in the germline V gene. There are 12 residues in the CDR3. V was shortened by 4 bases and J by 5 bases, with 11 bases between the two germline ends. DNA for the CDR3: TGCAGCGTTGGGCCCGGGCCCGAGACCCAGTACTTC. Translation: CSVGPGPETQYF.